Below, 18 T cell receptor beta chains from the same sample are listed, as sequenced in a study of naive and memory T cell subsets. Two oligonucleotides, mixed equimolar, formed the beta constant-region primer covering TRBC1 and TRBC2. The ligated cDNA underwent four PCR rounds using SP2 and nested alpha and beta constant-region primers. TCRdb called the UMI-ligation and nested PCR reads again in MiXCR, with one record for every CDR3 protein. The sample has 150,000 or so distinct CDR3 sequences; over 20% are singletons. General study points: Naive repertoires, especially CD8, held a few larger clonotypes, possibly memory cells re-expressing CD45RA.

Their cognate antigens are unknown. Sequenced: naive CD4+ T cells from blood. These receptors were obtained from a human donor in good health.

CDR3 sequence: CATSRDTGMSNQPQHF. The DNA of the CDR3 is TGTGCCACCAGCAGAGATACAGGGATGAGCAATCAGCCCCAGCATTTT. J is TRBJ1-5 and V is TRBV15, with D possibly matching TRBD1 (6 bases). Trimming took off 0 bases at V and 1 base at J, with 10 bases between the two ends. The length of the CDR3 is 16 residues. Germline CDR1 LNHNV, CDR2 YYDKDF (reference sequence).

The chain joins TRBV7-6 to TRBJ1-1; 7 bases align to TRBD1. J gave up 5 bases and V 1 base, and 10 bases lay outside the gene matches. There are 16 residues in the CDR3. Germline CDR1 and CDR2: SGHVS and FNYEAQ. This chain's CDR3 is CASSLVVGGTGTEAFF. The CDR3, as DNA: TGTGCCAGCAGCTTAGTGGTAGGGGGCACGGGAACTGAAGCTTTCTTT.

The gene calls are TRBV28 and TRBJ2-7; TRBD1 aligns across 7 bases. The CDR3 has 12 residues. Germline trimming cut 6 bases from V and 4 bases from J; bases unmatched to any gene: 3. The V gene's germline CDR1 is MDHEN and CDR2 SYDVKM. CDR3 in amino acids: CASRQGMYEQYF. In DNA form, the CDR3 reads TGTGCCAGCAGACAGGGGATGTACGAGCAGTACTTC.

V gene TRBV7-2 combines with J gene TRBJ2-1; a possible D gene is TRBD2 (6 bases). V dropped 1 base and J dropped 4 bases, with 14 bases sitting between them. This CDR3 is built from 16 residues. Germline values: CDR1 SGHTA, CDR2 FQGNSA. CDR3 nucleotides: TGTGCCAGCAGCTTAGGCCGGCTAGCGCGTTACAATGAGCAGTTCTTC. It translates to CASSLGRLARYNEQFF.

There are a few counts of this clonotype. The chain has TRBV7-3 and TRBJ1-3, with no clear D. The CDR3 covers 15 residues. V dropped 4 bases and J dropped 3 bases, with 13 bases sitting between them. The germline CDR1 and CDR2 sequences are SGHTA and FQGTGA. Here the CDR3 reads CASSSSSPFGNTIYF. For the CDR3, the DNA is TGTGCCAGCAGCTCTTCTTCTCCCTTTGGAAACACCATATATTTT.

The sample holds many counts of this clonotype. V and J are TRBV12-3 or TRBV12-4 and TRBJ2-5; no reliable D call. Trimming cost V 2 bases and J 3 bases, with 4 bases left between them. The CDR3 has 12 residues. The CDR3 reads CASSLTKETQYF. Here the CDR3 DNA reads TGTGCCAGCAGTTTAACGAAAGAGACCCAGTACTTC.

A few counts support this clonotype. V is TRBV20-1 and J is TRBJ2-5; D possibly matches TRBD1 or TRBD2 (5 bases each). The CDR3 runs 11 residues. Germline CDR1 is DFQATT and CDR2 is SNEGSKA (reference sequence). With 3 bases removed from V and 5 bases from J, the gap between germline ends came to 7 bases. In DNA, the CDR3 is TGCAGTGCTAGTTGGGGGGAGACCCAGTACTTC. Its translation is CSASWGETQYF.

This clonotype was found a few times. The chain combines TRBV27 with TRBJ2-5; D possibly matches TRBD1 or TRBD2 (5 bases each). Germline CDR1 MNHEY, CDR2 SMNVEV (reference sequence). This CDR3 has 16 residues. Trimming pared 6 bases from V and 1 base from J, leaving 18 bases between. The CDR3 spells CASSSTPLRGQETQYF. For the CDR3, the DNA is TGTGCCAGCAGCTCGACACCCTTGAGGGGCCAAGAGACCCAGTACTTC.

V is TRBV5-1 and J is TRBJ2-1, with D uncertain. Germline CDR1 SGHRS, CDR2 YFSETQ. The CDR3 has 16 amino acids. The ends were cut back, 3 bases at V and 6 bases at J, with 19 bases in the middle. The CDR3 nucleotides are TGCGCCAGCAGCTCGTTTGGGCCTAAGTCCGGCAATGAGCAGTTCTTC. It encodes CASSSFGPKSGNEQFF.

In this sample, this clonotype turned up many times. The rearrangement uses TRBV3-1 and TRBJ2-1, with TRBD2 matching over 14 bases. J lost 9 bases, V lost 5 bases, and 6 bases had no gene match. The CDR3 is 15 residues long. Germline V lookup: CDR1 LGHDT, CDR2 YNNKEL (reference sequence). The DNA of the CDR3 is TGTGCCAGCAGCGGGGGACTAGCGGGAGTCGGTGAGCAGTTCTTC. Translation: CASSGGLAGVGEQFF.

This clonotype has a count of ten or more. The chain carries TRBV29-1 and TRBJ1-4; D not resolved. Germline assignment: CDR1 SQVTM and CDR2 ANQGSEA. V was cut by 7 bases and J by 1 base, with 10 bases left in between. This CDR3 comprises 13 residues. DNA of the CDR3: TGCAGCGCCAGGTTTTTAACTAATGAAAAACTGTTTTTT. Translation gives CSARFLTNEKLFF.

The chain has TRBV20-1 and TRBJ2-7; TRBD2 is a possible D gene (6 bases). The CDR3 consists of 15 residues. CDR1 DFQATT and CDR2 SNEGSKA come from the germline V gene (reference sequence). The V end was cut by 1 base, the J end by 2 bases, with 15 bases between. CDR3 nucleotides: TGCAGTGCTAGAGGGGGTTGGCGGGAAACCTACGAGCAGTACTTC. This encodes CSARGGWRETYEQYF.

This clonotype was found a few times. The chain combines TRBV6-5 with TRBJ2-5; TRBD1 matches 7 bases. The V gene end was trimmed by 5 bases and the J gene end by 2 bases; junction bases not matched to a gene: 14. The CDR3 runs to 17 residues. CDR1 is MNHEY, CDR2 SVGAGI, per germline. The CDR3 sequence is CASSDDRQGSRQETQYF. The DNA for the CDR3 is TGTGCCAGCAGTGACGATAGACAGGGTAGCCGACAAGAGACCCAGTACTTC.

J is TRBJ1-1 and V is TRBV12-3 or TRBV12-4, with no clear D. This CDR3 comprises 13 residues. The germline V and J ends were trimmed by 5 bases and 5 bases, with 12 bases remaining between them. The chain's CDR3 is CASSPSAGTEAFF. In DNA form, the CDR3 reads TGTGCCAGCAGTCCCTCGGCGGGAACTGAAGCTTTCTTT.

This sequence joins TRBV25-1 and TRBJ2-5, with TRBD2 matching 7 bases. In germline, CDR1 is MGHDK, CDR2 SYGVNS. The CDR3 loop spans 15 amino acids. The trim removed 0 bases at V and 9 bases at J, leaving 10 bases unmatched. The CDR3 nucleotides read TGTGCCAGCAGTGAATACCTAGCCCAAAGCGGGGCCCAGTACTTC. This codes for CASSEYLAQSGAQYF.

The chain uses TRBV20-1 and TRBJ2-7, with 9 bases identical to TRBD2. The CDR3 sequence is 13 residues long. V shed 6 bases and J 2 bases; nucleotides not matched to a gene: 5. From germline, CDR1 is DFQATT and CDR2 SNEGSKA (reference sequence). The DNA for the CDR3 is TGCAGTGCCCTAGCGGGGTGGGCCTACGAGCAGTACTTC. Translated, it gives CSALAGWAYEQYF.

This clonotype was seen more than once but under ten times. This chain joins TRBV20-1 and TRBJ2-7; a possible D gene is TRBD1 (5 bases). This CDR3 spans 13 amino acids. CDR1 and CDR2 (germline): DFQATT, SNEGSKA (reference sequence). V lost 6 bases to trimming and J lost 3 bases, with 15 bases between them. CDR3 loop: CSALKGVDYEQYF. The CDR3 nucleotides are TGCAGTGCCCTTAAAGGGGTGGACTACGAGCAGTACTTC.

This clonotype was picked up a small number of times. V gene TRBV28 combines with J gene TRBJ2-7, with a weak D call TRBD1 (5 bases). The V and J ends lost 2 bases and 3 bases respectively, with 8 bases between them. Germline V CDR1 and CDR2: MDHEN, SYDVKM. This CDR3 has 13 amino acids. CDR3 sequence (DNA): TGTGCCAGCAGTTTAGACAGACTCTACGAGCAGTACTTC. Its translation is CASSLDRLYEQYF.